Listed below are T cell receptor beta chains from one sample, sequenced in a study of blood T cells in healthy people across ages. MiXCR was run by TCRdb on the 5' RACE reads, yielding one entry per CDR3 protein. The sample lists approximately 580,000 distinct CDR3 sequences; about 25% were seen once. These data are also associated with another study on T cells of mothers and their children.

Material: blood. Source of these receptors: a boy aged 5-17 years in good health. Each CDR3 is given with its conserved first and last residue. D genes are given only for firm matches. A clone size is listed for some rows: how often the clone was seen (once, few, many), or a class if it is expanded.

v_call	d_call	j_call	clone_size	cdr3_nt	cdr3_aa
TRBV15	TRBD2	TRBJ2-3	few	TGTGCCACCAGCTTTGGGACTAGCGGGGCCACAGATACGCAGTATTTT	CATSFGTSGATDTQYF
TRBV20-1	TRBD2	TRBJ2-7	-	TGCAGTGCTAGATTGGGACTACCTTGGGTTCGCGAGCAGTACTTC	CSARLGLPWVREQYF
TRBV11-2	TRBD2	TRBJ2-4	-	TGTGCCAGCAGTTCCCCCGGGGGGAGGAGGGCCAAAAACATTCAGTACTTC	CASSSPGGRRAKNIQYF
TRBV13	TRBD2	TRBJ2-7	-	TGTACCAGCAGCGAAGCGGGGCTCTCCTACGAGCAGTACTTC	CTSSEAGLSYEQYF
TRBV7-8	TRBD1	TRBJ1-1	-	TGTGCCAGCAGCTTAGCGAATCGACAGGGCGTTGGCGACACTGAAGCTTTCTTT	CASSLANRQGVGDTEAFF
TRBV7-2	TRBD1	TRBJ1-4	-	TGTGCCAGCAGACCGACCGGGACAGGGGCTAATGAAAAACTGTTTTTT	CASRPTGTGANEKLFF
TRBV19	TRBD2	TRBJ2-5	few	TGTGCCAGTAGTGGTGGACTAGCGGCCCAAGAGACCCAGTACTTC	CASSGGLAAQETQYF
TRBV27	-	TRBJ1-5	few	TGTGCCAGCAGCGACAAGGGCAAATTGAATCAGCCCCAGCATTTT	CASSDKGKLNQPQHF
TRBV27	-	TRBJ2-2	-	TGTGCCAGCAGTTTGGGATTGAAACCCGGGGAGCTGTTTTTT	CASSLGLKPGELFF
TRBV7-8	-	TRBJ1-1	few	TGTGCCAGCAGCTTAGACCCCGACACTGAAGCTTTCTTT	CASSLDPDTEAFF
TRBV29-1	-	TRBJ1-4	few	TGCAGCGTTGAAGTCGGTTACGGTGATGAAAAACTGTTTTTT	CSVEVGYGDEKLFF
TRBV5-1	-	TRBJ2-7	few	TGCGCCAGCAGCTATGGCAGGAAAGACTACGAGCAGTACTTC	CASSYGRKDYEQYF
TRBV6-5	-	TRBJ2-7	few	TGTGCCAGCAGTTACTCCAACAAGGTGATCTACGAGCAGTACTTC	CASSYSNKVIYEQYF
TRBV5-1	-	TRBJ2-6	-	TGCGCCAGCAAGGAGGGCCGCCCCCCCGGGGCCAACGTCCTGACTTTC	CASKEGRPPGANVLTF
TRBV7-9	-	TRBJ2-3	-	TGTGCCAGCAGCTTAGGTAGGAGCAGCACAGATACGCAGTATTTT	CASSLGRSSTDTQYF
TRBV5-5	-	TRBJ1-2	-	TGTGCCAGCAGCTTGGAGGAGGGGAAGAGCTATGGCTACACCTTC	CASSLEEGKSYGYTF
TRBV6-5	-	TRBJ2-1	-	TGTGCCAGCAGTTACTTCCTCGGGAACTACAATGAGCAGTTCTTC	CASSYFLGNYNEQFF
TRBV5-1	-	TRBJ1-2	many	TGCGCCAGCAGCTTGATGCAGGCTAACTATGGCTACACCTTC	CASSLMQANYGYTF
TRBV9	-	TRBJ2-5	few	TGTGCCAGCAGCGTAGTTCCGGGGGACCAAGAGACCCAGTACTTC	CASSVVPGDQETQYF
TRBV7-2	-	TRBJ2-1	few	TGTGCCAGCAGCCCCCAGGTGGGTTACGTGGATGAGCAGTTCTTC	CASSPQVGYVDEQFF
TRBV6-6	TRBD1	TRBJ2-1	-	TGTGCCAGCAGTTTAACAGGGGAGCTCTACAATGAGCAGTTCTTC	CASSLTGELYNEQFF
TRBV4-3	TRBD2	TRBJ2-1	-	TGCGCCAGCAGCCAAGATTTTCCGAGGACTAGCGGGAGGGCTATGGGTGAGCAGTTCTTC	CASSQDFPRTSGRAMGEQFF
TRBV20-1	-	TRBJ2-3	few	TGCAGTGCTAGAGGGTTCAGGAGGGCCAGAGATACGCAGTATTTT	CSARGFRRARDTQYF
TRBV21-1	-	TRBJ2-7	few	TGTGCCAGCAGCTCGCAGACAGGGGGGGGCTCCTGCGAGCAGTACTTC	CASSSQTGGGSCEQYF
TRBV28	-	TRBJ1-6	-	TGTGCCAGCAACGGGGGAGAAACCCTCCACTTT	CASNGGETLHF
TRBV6-5	-	TRBJ2-2	few	TGTGCCAGCAGTTACTCGGACAGCGGGGAGCTGTTTTTT	CASSYSDSGELFF
TRBV7-2	-	TRBJ1-4	few	TGTGCCAGCGGCTTAGGGGCAGACAAACTGTTTTTT	CASGLGADKLFF
TRBV6-1	-	TRBJ1-2	many	TGTGCCAGCAGTGAACTGACCTACGGGGGCCTTTATGGCTACACCTTC	CASSELTYGGLYGYTF
TRBV6-5	TRBD1	TRBJ2-4	-	TGTGCCAGCAGTTACACAGGGGGCGGAGGAGCCAAAAACACTCAGTACTTC	CASSYTGGGGAKNTQYF
TRBV13	-	TRBJ1-1	few	TGTGCCAGCAGCTTAGCCCCCGGGGCAGGGGAAGCTTTCTTT	CASSLAPGAGEAFF
TRBV4-2	-	TRBJ2-4	many	TGTGCCAGCAGCCAAGATCAGAAAGCTGCCATTCAGTACTTC	CASSQDQKAAIQYF
TRBV2	-	TRBJ1-2	-	TGTGCCAGCAGTGGGCCTGGGCAGGGCGGCCGGTTTGCTGACTATGGCTACACCTTC	CASSGPGQGGRFADYGYTF
TRBV13	-	TRBJ2-6	-	TGTGCCAGCAGCCTAAGAGGGAGCTCTGGGGCCAACGTCCTGACTTTC	CASSLRGSSGANVLTF
TRBV7-9	-	TRBJ2-3	few	TGTGCCAGCAGTCCCAGAGGGGATCGGGGCGGCTATACAGATACGCAGTATTTT	CASSPRGDRGGYTDTQYF
TRBV5-6	TRBD2	TRBJ2-3	-	TGTGCCAGCAGCTGGGCTAGCGGGACCCCTAGCACAGATACGCAGTATTTT	CASSWASGTPSTDTQYF
TRBV7-9	-	TRBJ1-1	-	TGTGCCAGCAGCTTGGAAAAGGGGTTGAACACTGAAGCTTTCTTT	CASSLEKGLNTEAFF
TRBV6-6	TRBD1	TRBJ1-1	-	TGTGCCAGCAGGACAGGGAGTGGCACTGAAGCTTTCTTT	CASRTGSGTEAFF
TRBV20-1	TRBD1	TRBJ2-3	-	TGCAGTGCTAGAGACGCAGGGGGCCCTCCAGATACGCAGTATTTT	CSARDAGGPPDTQYF
TRBV11-2	-	TRBJ2-1	few	TGTGCCAGCAGCTCCAATCGACTAGTTGCCTACAATGAGCAGTTCTTC	CASSSNRLVAYNEQFF
TRBV6-1	-	TRBJ2-1	-	TGTGCCAGCACAGCTGGGGCCGGGGCTTCGGGGCAGTTCTTC	CASTAGAGASGQFF
TRBV3-1	-	TRBJ2-1	-	TGTGCCAGCAGGCAAGCCAGGGGAAAGGGCAATGAGCAGTCCTTC	CASRQARGKGNEQSF
TRBV2	-	TRBJ2-4	few	TGTGCCAGCAGGGACGGGACCGTCAAAGGGGCCAAAAACATTCAGTACTTC	CASRDGTVKGAKNIQYF
TRBV20-1	-	TRBJ1-2	few	TGCAGTGCTACCCACAGGGATATTTACTATGGCTACACCTTC	CSATHRDIYYGYTF
TRBV28	-	TRBJ2-5	-	TGTGCCAGCAGTACAACGTACAGGGTTCTAGAGACCCAGTACTTC	CASSTTYRVLETQYF
TRBV24-1	-	TRBJ2-6	-	TGTGCCACCAGTGACGCCATCGGCTCTGGGGCCAACGTCCTGACTTTC	CATSDAIGSGANVLTF
TRBV2	-	TRBJ1-5	-	TGTGCCAGCAGTGAAGGCTATAGCAATCAGCCCCAGCATTTT	CASSEGYSNQPQHF
TRBV6-5	-	TRBJ2-2	many	TGTGCCAGCAGTTACAACACCGGGGAGCTGTTTTTT	CASSYNTGELFF
TRBV19	TRBD2	TRBJ2-1	-	TGTGCCAGTAGTATACCTAGCGGGAGGACGGAGCAGTTCTTC	CASSIPSGRTEQFF
TRBV28	-	TRBJ2-7	few	TGTGCCAGCAGTGGGGTGGGCCTTGGGAACGAGCAGTACTTC	CASSGVGLGNEQYF
TRBV7-2	-	TRBJ2-6	few	TGTGCCAGCCACGGCGGGACTCCTGGGGCCAACGTCCTGACTTTC	CASHGGTPGANVLTF
TRBV12-3/TRBV12-4	-	TRBJ2-3	few	TGTGCCAGCCGATCTATTCGCACAGATACGCAGTATTTT	CASRSIRTDTQYF